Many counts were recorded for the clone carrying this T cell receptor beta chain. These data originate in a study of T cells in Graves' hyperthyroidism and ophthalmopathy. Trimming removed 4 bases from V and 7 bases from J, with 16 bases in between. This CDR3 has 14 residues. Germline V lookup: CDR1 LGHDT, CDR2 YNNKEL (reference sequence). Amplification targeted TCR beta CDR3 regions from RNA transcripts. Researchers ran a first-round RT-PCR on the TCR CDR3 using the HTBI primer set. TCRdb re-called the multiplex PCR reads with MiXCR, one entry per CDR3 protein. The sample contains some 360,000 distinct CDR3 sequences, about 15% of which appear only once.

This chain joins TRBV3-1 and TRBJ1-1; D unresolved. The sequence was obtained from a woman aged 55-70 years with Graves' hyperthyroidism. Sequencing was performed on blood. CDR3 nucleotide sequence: TGTGCCAGCAGCCGACAATCTACAGCCTTTGAAGCTTTCTTT. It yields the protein CASSRQSTAFEAFF.